This note documents a single TCR beta chain sequence. Germline V gene data show CDR1 as LNHDA and CDR2 as SQIVND (reference sequence). With 9 bases removed from V and 4 bases from J, the gap between germline ends came to 21 bases. The CDR3 covers 15 residues. Participants had their cohort set by participant-reported clinical history. Each exposed participant met a COVID-19 case in the 2 weeks preceding study entry. These data come from a study of blood T cell repertoires in COVID-19. The repertoire was sequenced with immunoSEQ multiplex PCR; TCRdb's copy has only in-frame clones and lacks some. The sample shows under 400,000 clones, almost 90% of them seen only once.

Sample: PBMCs or T cells enriched from blood (not recorded which). The clonotype was recovered from a woman aged 30 to 39 who had been exposed to COVID-19. The rearrangement joins TRBV19 to TRBJ1-2; TRBD1 is a possible D gene (5 bases). The CDR3 coding sequence is TGTGCCAGCCTTTTTACCCGGCAGGGAATCTATGGCTACACCTTC. It translates to CASLFTRQGIYGYTF.